The 17 T cell receptor beta chains in this list originate from one sample, sequenced in a study of Ad26.COV2.S vaccination and SARS-CoV-2 variants. Sequencing used immunoSEQ multiplex PCR; TCRdb keeps in-frame clones, though not all of them. The sample has fewer than 800,000 clones; roughly 90% are singletons. Treatment here: about 20 received Ad26.COV2.S at low or high dose, single or two shots; 5 received placebo; per-sample allocation not given. The study sampled participants on day 63 after the first vaccine or placebo injection. Sequences were derived from peripheral blood, sampled in a trial of Ad26.COV2.S vaccine versus placebo. The receptor set was obtained from a person aged 18-60 years who received the Ad26.COV2.S COVID-19 vaccine or a placebo.

The V and J genes are TRBV29-1 and TRBJ2-7; 8 positions agree with TRBD2. V shed 3 bases, J shed 7 bases, and the junction held 5 bases outside the gene matches. Germline V gene lookup returns CDR1 SQVTM and CDR2 ANQGSEA. CDR3 length: 12 residues. The CDR3 DNA reads as TGCAGCGTTGAGGCCTTAGCGGGGGAGCAGTACTTC. Translation: CSVEALAGEQYF.

This clone was found a few times. The rearrangement links TRBV19 to TRBJ2-5, with no clear D. There are 15 residues in the CDR3. The V gene's germline CDR1 is LNHDA and CDR2 SQIVND (reference sequence). V was pared by 1 base and J by 1 base, with 10 bases between. The CDR3 sequence: CASSIAGGSQETQYF. The CDR3, as DNA: TGTGCCAGTAGTATAGCGGGCGGCTCCCAAGAGACCCAGTACTTC.

The chain carries TRBV18 and TRBJ1-1, with 7 bases matching TRBD1. The CDR3 spans 15 residues. The V gene's germline CDR1 is KGHSH and CDR2 LQKENI. V gave up 1 base and J gave up 1 base; unmatched junction bases: 3. The CDR3: CASSPLQGQNTEAFF. DNA for the CDR3: TGTGCCAGCTCACCACTACAGGGGCAGAACACTGAAGCTTTCTTT.

The chain combines TRBV7-3 with TRBJ2-5; 7 bases line up with TRBD1. J was trimmed by 3 bases and V by 5 bases; bases with no gene match: 3. The CDR3 consists of 13 residues. CDR1 is SGHTA and CDR2 is FQGTGA in the germline V gene. The CDR3 coding sequence is TGTGCCAGCAGCCGGACAGGAGAAGAGACCCAGTACTTC. Its translation is CASSRTGEETQYF.

The chain links TRBV5-1 to TRBJ1-5; a possible D gene is TRBD1 (6 bases). This CDR3 is built from 15 residues. Germline CDR1 SGHRS, CDR2 YFSETQ. The V and J ends lost 1 base and 3 bases respectively, with 11 bases between them. The DNA of the CDR3 is TGCGCCAGCAGCTTGAGCGGGGGGGCCAATCAGCCCCAGCATTTT. This gives the protein CASSLSGGANQPQHF.

In DNA form, the CDR3 reads TGTGCCAGCAGTTACGGAGTTGGGGTTTCTGGAAACACCATATATTTT. Encoded protein: CASSYGVGVSGNTIYF. The genes are TRBV6-2 or TRBV6-3 and TRBJ1-3, with D uncertain. Looked up from germline, CDR1 is MNHEY and CDR2 is SVGEGT. The germline V and J ends were trimmed by 2 bases and 1 base, with 12 bases remaining between them. The CDR3 runs 16 residues.

V and J are TRBV27 and TRBJ1-1; TRBD1 aligns across 9 bases. The CDR3 is 14 amino acids. The germline gives CDR1 MNHEY, CDR2 SMNVEV (reference sequence). V shed 7 bases and J 2 bases; nucleotides not matched to a gene: 5. The CDR3 nucleotides are TGTGCCAGCAACCCGGACAGGGGAAACACTGAAGCTTTCTTT. Its translation is CASNPDRGNTEAFF.

The chain combines TRBV4-3 with TRBJ1-3; D is unresolved. The CDR3 is 15 residues long. V shed 0 bases and J shed 0 bases, with 6 bases lying between them. Looked up from germline, CDR1 is LGHNA and CDR2 is YSLEER. The CDR3 DNA sequence: TGCGCCAGCAGCCAAGAGTACAACTCTGGAAACACCATATATTTT. This sequence encodes CASSQEYNSGNTIYF.

There are a few counts of this clone. The chain is built from TRBV30 and TRBJ1-3; tentative D call: TRBD1 (6 bases). The CDR3 loop spans 14 amino acids. Trimming removed 4 bases at V and 4 bases at J, with 14 bases between. The germline V gene encodes CDR1 GTSNPN and CDR2 SVGIG (reference sequence). CDR3: CAWKRRGPGNTIYF. The CDR3 nucleotides are TGTGCCTGGAAACGCAGGGGCCCAGGAAACACCATATATTTT.

The chain carries TRBV12-3 or TRBV12-4 and TRBJ2-6; D remains ambiguous. The CDR3 consists of 12 residues. Trimming took 9 bases from V and 2 from J, leaving 5 bases between them. The CDR3 DNA reads TGTGCCAGTCTGGCTGGGGCCAACGTCCTGACTTTC. It encodes CASLAGANVLTF.

V usage is TRBV3-1 (or the pseudogene TRBV3-2) and J usage is TRBJ1-5; D is unclear. Germline values: CDR1 LGHDT, CDR2 YNNKEL (reference sequence). Trimming pared 1 base from V and 7 bases from J, leaving 5 bases between. CDR3 size: 12 residues. The chain's CDR3 is CASSQAEQPQHF. DNA for the CDR3: TGTGCCAGCAGCCAAGCGGAACAGCCCCAGCATTTT.

The chain links TRBV24-1 to TRBJ2-3; possibly TRBD1 for D (5 bases). Germline-derived CDR1 and CDR2 are KGHDR and SFDVKD. V dropped 3 bases and J dropped 7 bases, with 16 bases sitting between them. This CDR3 is 15 amino acids long. The DNA of the CDR3 is TGTGCCACCAGTGATAACGGCGCAGGGCAAAATACGCAGTATTTT. Residues: CATSDNGAGQNTQYF.

This rearrangement joins TRBV29-1 to TRBJ1-1; D might be TRBD1 (5 bases). V was pared by 7 bases and J by 4 bases, with 19 bases between. There are 14 residues in the CDR3. The germline V gene encodes CDR1 SQVTM and CDR2 ANQGSEA. DNA of the CDR3: TGCAGCGCGGGCCCGGGGCCGGGCGTCACTGAAGCTTTCTTT. This sequence encodes CSAGPGPGVTEAFF. The whole variable domain, remainder taken from reference TRBV29-1 and TRBJ1-1, is SAVISQKPSRDICQRGTSLTIQCQVDSQVTMMFWYRQQPGQSLTLIATANQGSEATYESGFVIDKFPISRPNLTFSTLTVSNMSPEDSSIYLCSAGPGPGVTEAFFGQGTRLTVV.

As regards this clone: This same CDR3 is encoded by further DNA sequences in the sample. This chain joins TRBV24-1 and TRBJ2-3; D could derive from TRBD1 or TRBD2 (6 bases each). The CDR3 sequence is 15 residues long. Trimming removed 4 bases from V and 0 bases from J, with 10 bases in between. Germline V gene sequence: CDR1 KGHDR, CDR2 SFDVKD. The DNA for the CDR3 is TGTGCCACCAGTGAGGGGGGCGGAAGCACAGATACGCAGTATTTT. It codes for CATSEGGGSTDTQYF.

The chain is built from TRBV6-6 and TRBJ2-5, with 7 bases identical to TRBD1. This CDR3 is built from 18 residues. Germline values: CDR1 MNHNY, CDR2 SVGAGI (reference sequence). J was trimmed by 2 bases and V by 5 bases; bases with no gene match: 17. CDR3 in DNA: TGTGCCAGCAGTCACCCCCCCGGGACAGCTCAAACACAAGAGACCCAGTACTTC. Amino acids: CASSHPPGTAQTQETQYF.

This chain joins TRBV18 and TRBJ2-4; TRBD1 agrees at 7 bases. This CDR3 is built from 13 residues. Germline lookup yields CDR1 KGHSH and CDR2 LQKENI. The J segment lost 7 bases and the V segment lost 9 bases, leaving 9 bases of the junction unmatched. CDR3 loop: CASTGTDRNIQYF. CDR3 DNA sequence: TGTGCCAGTACTGGTACGGACAGGAACATTCAGTACTTC.

V usage is TRBV7-9 and J usage is TRBJ1-2; 9 nucleotides match TRBD1. Germline V CDR1 and CDR2: SEHNR, FQNEAQ (reference sequence). The CDR3 runs 16 residues. J was trimmed by 8 bases and V by 2 bases; bases with no gene match: 12. The CDR3 DNA reads as TGTGCCAGCAGCTTACTTGGGACAGGGCCTTTTCGGGGCTACACCTTC. The encoded protein is CASSLLGTGPFRGYTF. Full variable domain (missing parts from reference TRBV7-9 and TRBJ1-2): DTGVSQNPRHKITKRGQNVTFRCDPISEHNRLYWYRQTLGQGPEFLTYFQNEAQLEKSRLLSDRFSAERPKGSFSTLEIQRTEQGDSAMYLCASSLLGTGPFRGYTFGSGTRLTVV.